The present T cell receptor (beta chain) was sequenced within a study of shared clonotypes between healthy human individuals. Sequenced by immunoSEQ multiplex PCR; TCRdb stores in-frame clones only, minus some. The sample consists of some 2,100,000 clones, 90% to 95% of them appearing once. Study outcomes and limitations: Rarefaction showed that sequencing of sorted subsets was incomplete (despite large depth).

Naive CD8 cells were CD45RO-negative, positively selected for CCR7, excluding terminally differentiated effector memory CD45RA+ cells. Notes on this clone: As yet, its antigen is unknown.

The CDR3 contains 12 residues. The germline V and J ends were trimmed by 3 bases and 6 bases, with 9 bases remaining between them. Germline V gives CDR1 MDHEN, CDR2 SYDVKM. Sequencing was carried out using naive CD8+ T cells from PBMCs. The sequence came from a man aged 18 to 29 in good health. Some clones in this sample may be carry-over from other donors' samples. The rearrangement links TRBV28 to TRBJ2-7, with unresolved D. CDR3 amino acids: CASSFWGSEQYF. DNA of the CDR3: TGTGCCAGCAGTTTTTGGGGTTCCGAGCAGTACTTC.